A single sample gave rise to the 15 T cell receptor beta chains below, sequenced in a study of cytomegalovirus exposure and HLA in healthy donors. 13 Jbeta primers and 60 Vbeta primers were used for the PCR. The table came from immunoSEQ multiplex PCR; TCRdb's copy has only in-frame clones and leaves some out. The sample includes roughly 130,000 clones, around 86% of them seen just once. The sequencing input was PBMCs. Receptors originate from a man aged 18 to 35 in good health and CMV-seronegative.

A few counts support this clone. The gene calls are TRBV11-2 and TRBJ2-7; D gene unclear. V was clipped by 1 base and J by 0 bases, with 7 bases between them. There are 14 residues in the CDR3. Per germline, CDR1 SGHAT and CDR2 FQNNGV. The CDR3 here is CASSLAYSSYEQYF. The CDR3 DNA reads TGTGCCAGCAGCTTAGCGTACAGCTCCTACGAGCAGTACTTC.

The gene calls are TRBV19 and TRBJ2-1, with 7 bases matching TRBD1. This CDR3 spans 13 amino acids. The germline CDR1 and CDR2 sequences are LNHDA and SQIVND (reference sequence). With 5 bases clipped from V and 8 bases from J, the junction kept 6 bases outside the gene matches. In DNA form, the CDR3 reads TGTGCCAGTAGTCGGGACAGTAACTATGAGCAGTTCTTC. It codes for CASSRDSNYEQFF.

This clone came up a few times. The chain has TRBV7-2 and TRBJ2-5, with D tentatively TRBD2 (6 bases). With 5 bases removed from V and 2 bases from J, the gap between germline ends came to 12 bases. This CDR3 contains 14 residues. Germline V CDR1 and CDR2: SGHTA, FQGNSA. The CDR3, as DNA: TGTGCCAGCAGCCTAGGAGGGTTACAAGAGACCCAGTACTTC. This gives the protein CASSLGGLQETQYF.

This clone was recorded only once. This chain links TRBV6-5 with TRBJ1-3, with 7 bases matching TRBD1. Germline values: CDR1 MNHEY, CDR2 SVGAGI. V lost 10 bases to trimming and J lost 3 bases; unmatched junction nucleotides: 9. CDR3 size: 14 residues. Here the CDR3 DNA reads TGTGCCACGGGGACAGAGATGCATGGAAACACCATATATTTT. This gives the protein CATGTEMHGNTIYF.

The chain combines TRBV7-6 with TRBJ1-1; D gene ambiguous. V lost 5 bases to trimming and J lost 0 bases, with 7 bases between them. Germline lookup yields CDR1 SGHVS and CDR2 FNYEAQ. This CDR3 spans 13 amino acids. The CDR3 protein is CASSPQMNTEAFF. DNA for the CDR3: TGTGCCAGCAGCCCTCAGATGAACACTGAAGCTTTCTTT.

This clone was found a few times. The V call is TRBV7-9, the J call TRBJ1-4; D ambiguous. V was shortened by 5 bases and J by 8 bases, with 15 bases between the two germline ends. The CDR3 runs to 14 residues. Per the germline V gene, CDR1 is SEHNR and CDR2 is FQNEAQ (reference sequence). This CDR3 reads CASSKRTTGEKLFF. The CDR3 nucleotides are TGTGCCAGCAGCAAACGAACAACGGGAGAAAAACTGTTTTTT.

The gene calls are TRBV28 and TRBJ1-4, with TRBD1 matching 7 bases. In germline, CDR1 is MDHEN, CDR2 SYDVKM. The ends lost 3 bases at V and 8 bases at J; junction bases unmatched: 9. The CDR3 is 15 amino acids. This CDR3 reads CASSLPITGVEKLFF. CDR3 DNA: TGTGCCAGCAGTTTGCCCATCACAGGGGTGGAAAAACTGTTTTTT.

V is TRBV4-1 and J is TRBJ2-3; 8 nucleotides line up with TRBD2. The germline V gene encodes CDR1 MGHRA and CDR2 YSYEKL. The V gene end was trimmed by 4 bases and the J gene end by 0 bases; junction bases not matched to a gene: 6. This CDR3 has 16 residues. The CDR3: CASSRKAGESTDTQYF. CDR3 in DNA: TGCGCCAGCAGCCGAAAAGCGGGGGAGAGCACAGATACGCAGTATTTT.

On this clone itself: A read error may account for a junction end that differs from germline. The rearrangement joins TRBV7-7 to TRBJ2-5; 7 positions match TRBD1. Per germline, CDR1 SSHAT and CDR2 FNYEAQ (reference sequence). This CDR3 has 16 residues. CDR3 region: CASSLRQGQWLETQYF. CDR3 sequence (DNA): TGTGCTAGCAGCCTCAGGCAGGGACAGTGGCTGGAGACCCAGTACTTC.

This chain uses TRBV10-1 with TRBJ2-1; TRBD2 agrees at 7 bases. Looked up from germline, CDR1 is WNHNN and CDR2 is SYGVQD (reference sequence). V shed 3 bases, J shed 5 bases, and the junction held 7 bases outside the gene matches. This CDR3 contains 15 residues. CDR3 bases: TGCGCCAGCAGTGATATCGCGGGGGACCACAATGAGCAGTTCTTC. The encoded protein is CASSDIAGDHNEQFF.

This clone was seen only a few times. J is TRBJ2-2 and V is TRBV27; weak D call: TRBD1 (5 bases). Per the germline V gene, CDR1 is MNHEY and CDR2 is SMNVEV (reference sequence). The V gene lost 2 bases and the J gene lost 3 bases, with 7 bases spanning the gap. The CDR3 length is 14 residues. Here the CDR3 DNA reads TGTGCCAGCAGTTTAGGGGCCTACACCGGGGAGCTGTTTTTT. It specifies CASSLGAYTGELFF.

V is TRBV29-1 and J is TRBJ2-3; possible D gene TRBD1, 5 bases. CDR1 is SQVTM and CDR2 is ANQGSEA in the germline V gene. This CDR3 has 13 residues. CDR3 sequence reads: CSITLQTGDTQYF. The CDR3 region has the DNA TGCAGTATAACGTTACAAACAGGAGATACGCAGTATTTT.

The chain couples TRBV2 to TRBJ2-6; tentatively, D is TRBD1 (8 bases). V was trimmed by 10 bases and J by 1 base, leaving 17 bases between them. This CDR3 has 16 amino acids. Germline CDR1 reads SNHLY; CDR2 reads FYNNEI. The CDR3 nucleotides read TGTGCCACTGTGACAGGGGAGGGATCTGGGGCCAACGTCCTGACTTTC. It translates to CATVTGEGSGANVLTF.

This chain joins TRBV6-5 and TRBJ1-1; maybe TRBD1 (6 bases). This CDR3 comprises 14 residues. Trimming left V 6 bases short and J 1 base short, with 12 bases between. Germline assignment: CDR1 MNHEY and CDR2 SVGAGI. The DNA of the CDR3 is TGTGCCAGCAGACCCGGACAGCGGAACACTGAAGCTTTCTTT. It is translated as CASRPGQRNTEAFF.

The chain carries TRBV13 and TRBJ1-2; no definite D call. CDR3 length: 12 amino acids. Germline CDR1 reads PRHDT; CDR2 reads FYEKMQ (reference sequence). Trimming left V 6 bases short and J 4 bases short, with 9 bases between. CDR3: CASSRRSYGYTF. CDR3 nucleotide sequence: TGTGCCAGCAGTCGACGGAGCTATGGCTACACCTTC.